A single sample gave rise to the 4 T cell receptor beta chains below, sequenced in a study of T-cell reconstitution after alpha-beta-depleted transplantation in children. Unique molecular identifiers were incorporated into the prepared TCRbeta library. A single record per CDR3 protein comes from TCRdb applying MiXCR to the PCR reads. The data show around 960,000 distinct CDR3 sequences, roughly 29% seen once. The sample was PBMCs, mostly from graft donor cells, taken 360 days after TCRalphabeta/CD19-depleted stem cell transplant. The origin of the receptors is a boy younger than two who had a stem cell transplant for SCID, so the T cells may come from the graft donor.

This clonotype was counted many times. The chain is built from TRBV28 and TRBJ2-7; 8 nucleotides align to TRBD2. CDR1 is MDHEN and CDR2 is SYDVKM in the germline V gene. V lost 6 bases, J lost 5 bases, and 12 bases stayed unmatched. The CDR3 is 15 amino acids. For the CDR3, the DNA is TGTGCCAGCAGCGTTACCGGGGGGGTAAGGAACGAGCAGTACTTC. It codes for CASSVTGGVRNEQYF.

The genes are TRBV7-6 and TRBJ1-2; D is unclear. Per the germline V gene, CDR1 is SGHVS and CDR2 is FNYEAQ. V was cut by 3 bases and J by 6 bases, with 17 bases left in between. The CDR3 totals 15 residues. Here the CDR3 DNA reads TGTGCCAGCAGCTTCGTAGAGGACTCCCCGCATGGCTACACCTTC. Translated, it gives CASSFVEDSPHGYTF.

This clonotype was observed many times. The V call is TRBV4-1, the J call TRBJ1-2, with TRBD1 as a possible D gene (5 bases). Trimming cost V 4 bases and J 5 bases, with 14 bases left between them. The germline V gene has CDR1 MGHRA and CDR2 YSYEKL. There are 14 residues in the CDR3. For the CDR3, the DNA is TGCGCCAGCAGCCTGGGGGTGGCTCCTTATGGCTACACCTTC. It yields the protein CASSLGVAPYGYTF.

The chain combines TRBV20-1 with TRBJ2-5, with D perhaps being TRBD1 or TRBD2 (6 bases each). With 4 bases removed from V and 2 bases from J, the gap between germline ends came to 20 bases. Germline V lookup: CDR1 DFQATT, CDR2 SNEGSKA (reference sequence). CDR3 length equals 16 residues. CDR3 residues: CSAITTGTPWQETQYF. CDR3 nucleotides: TGCAGTGCTATAACTACAGGGACTCCGTGGCAAGAGACCCAGTACTTC.